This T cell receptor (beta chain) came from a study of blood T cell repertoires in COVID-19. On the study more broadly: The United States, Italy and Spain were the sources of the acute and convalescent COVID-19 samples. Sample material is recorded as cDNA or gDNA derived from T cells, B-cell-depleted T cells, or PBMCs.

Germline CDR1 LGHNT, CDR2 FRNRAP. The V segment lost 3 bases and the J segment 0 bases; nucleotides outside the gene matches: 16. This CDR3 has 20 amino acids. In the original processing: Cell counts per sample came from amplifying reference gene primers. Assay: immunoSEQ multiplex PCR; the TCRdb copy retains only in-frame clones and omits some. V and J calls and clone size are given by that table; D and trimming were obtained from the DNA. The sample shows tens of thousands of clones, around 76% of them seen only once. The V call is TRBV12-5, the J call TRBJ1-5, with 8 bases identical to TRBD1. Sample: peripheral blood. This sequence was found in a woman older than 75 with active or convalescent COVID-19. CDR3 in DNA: TGTGCTAGTGGTTTCAACCTCGACAGGGGCGCATCTTATAGCAATCAGCCCCAGCATTTT. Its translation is CASGFNLDRGASYSNQPQHF.